This T cell receptor (beta chain) was retrieved from a study of human T cells and chemical hapten exposure. The wider study: Throughout a study of approximately 25 weeks, patients underwent weekly scalp administration of diphenylcyclopropenone doses.

TCRdb re-called the RACE reads with MiXCR, one entry per CDR3 protein. This sample has 40,000 or so distinct CDR3 sequences, with 8.5% to 10% found just once. Concerning this clonotype: Its cognate antigen is unknown.

Indicated time point: patch test 2, 6 weeks after DPC sensitization. Described treatment: therapeutic diphenylcyclopropenone sensitization with weekly scalp DPC. Whole blood that had not been fractionated was the source of extracted total RNA. General observations from the study: Significantly more large CDR3 similarity clusters were formed by expanded TCRs than by controls.

The receptor was isolated from a woman aged 30 to 39 with alopecia areata. Some clones in this sample may be carry-over from other donors' samples. The sequencing used whole blood, collected in connection with sensitization to the hapten diphenylcyclopropenone (DPC).

CDR3 sequence: CASSVEPGQGYNEQFF. The DNA of the CDR3 is TGTGCCAGCAGCGTGGAGCCGGGACAGGGGTACAATGAGCAGTTCTTC. The chain links TRBV9 to TRBJ2-1, with TRBD1 matching 10 bases. Germline CDR1 and CDR2: SGDLS and YYNGEE. The V segment lost 2 bases and the J segment 4 bases; nucleotides outside the gene matches: 6. There are 16 residues in the CDR3.